Listed below are T cell receptor beta chains from one sample, sequenced in a study of lymphopenia after photon versus proton radiotherapy. The repertoire was sequenced with immunoSEQ multiplex PCR; TCRdb's copy has only in-frame clones and lacks some. The top ten hold roughly 3.3% of the sample, which has 9,500 to 15,000 clones, approximately 88% seen once. This specimen consisted of peripheral blood, obtained from a patient treated with proton-based radiotherapy. The source is a man between 60 and 75 years old with pancreatic cancer. The CDR3 runs from the conserved cysteine through the conserved F or W. A D gene is named only where the DNA matches it firmly. Clone size is stated in some rows and not others, as once, few, many or a class when expanded.

cdr3_aa | cdr3_nt | v_call | clone_size | cdr3_length | j_call | d_call
CASSGTGDYGYTF | TGTGCCAGCAGCGGGACGGGGGACTATGGCTACACCTTC | TRBV5-4 | NA | 13 | TRBJ1-2 | NA
CASSFSGGSITKNIQYF | TGCGCCAGCAGCTTCTCAGGCGGTAGTATAACCAAAAACATTCAGTACTTC | TRBV5-1 | NA | 17 | TRBJ2-4 | NA
CASSPLPGDTREQFF | TGCGCCAGCAGCCCCCTCCCGGGGGACACCAGGGAGCAGTTCTTC | TRBV4-1 | NA | 15 | TRBJ2-1 | NA
CASSVNILAGGTDTQYF | TGTGCCAGCAGTGTCAATATATTAGCGGGAGGGACAGATACGCAGTATTTT | TRBV6-1 | NA | 17 | TRBJ2-3 | TRBD2
CASSLFSQGFTEAFF | TGTGCCAGCAGTTTATTTTCACAGGGTTTCACTGAAGCTTTCTTT | TRBV28 | NA | 15 | TRBJ1-1 | NA
CASSLRIAGVSEQYF | TGTGCCAGCAGCTTGCGCATAGCGGGAGTGAGTGAGCAGTACTTC | TRBV5-5 | NA | 15 | TRBJ2-7 | TRBD2
CASSPTGLLNYGYTF | TGTGCCAGCTCACCGACAGGGCTACTTAACTATGGCTACACCTTC | TRBV18 | NA | 15 | TRBJ1-2 | TRBD1
CASNWGQGVNTEAFF | TGTGCCAGTAATTGGGGACAGGGGGTGAACACTGAAGCTTTCTTT | TRBV19 | NA | 15 | TRBJ1-1 | TRBD1
CASSEAVGTRLGYEQYF | TGTGCCAGCAGTGAAGCGGTGGGGACACGGTTGGGCTACGAGCAGTACTTC | TRBV6-1 | once | 17 | TRBJ2-7 | NA
CASSFDGTYQEEETQYF | TGCGCCAGCAGCTTCGACGGGACTTACCAAGAGGAAGAGACCCAGTACTTC | TRBV5-1 | NA | 17 | TRBJ2-5 | NA
CASSPRKQSPTYEQYF | TGCGCCAGCAGTCCCCGCAAGCAGAGTCCTACCTACGAGCAGTACTTC | TRBV23-1 | NA | 16 | TRBJ2-7 | NA
CASRPDRQGRTEAFF | TGTGCCAGCAGGCCAGATAGACAGGGTCGCACTGAAGCTTTCTTT | TRBV2 | NA | 15 | TRBJ1-1 | TRBD1
CASSLGTLYGYTF | TGTGCCAGCAGTTTAGGGACCCTCTATGGCTACACCTTC | TRBV28 | NA | 13 | TRBJ1-2 | NA
CASSLEGGGEQYF | TGCGCCAGCAGCTTGGAGGGGGGCGGCGAGCAGTACTTC | TRBV5-1 | NA | 13 | TRBJ2-7 | NA
CASSKASRLAGRPDRQYF | TGTGCCAGCAGCAAAGCTTCTCGACTAGCGGGTCGGCCGGACAGGCAGTATTTT | TRBV21-1 | NA | 18 | TRBJ2-3 | NA
CASSLASGSTYEQYF | TGTGCCAGCAGTTTGGCTAGCGGGAGTACCTACGAGCAGTACTTC | TRBV27 | NA | 15 | TRBJ2-7 | TRBD2
CASSPRTVQGGNQPQHF | TGTGCCAGCAGCCCCCGGACAGTTCAAGGGGGCAATCAGCCCCAGCATTTT | TRBV7-8 | few | 17 | TRBJ1-5 | NA
CSVERGGGEQFF | TGCAGCGTTGAACGTGGGGGGGGCGAGCAGTTCTTC | TRBV29-1 | NA | 12 | TRBJ2-1 | NA
CASSMSRVGNEQFF | TGTGCCAGTAGTATGAGCAGGGTGGGCAATGAGCAGTTCTTC | TRBV19 | NA | 14 | TRBJ2-1 | NA
CASSFGVGTQQFF | TGTGCCAGCAGCTTCGGAGTAGGGACGCAGCAGTTCTTC | TRBV7-9 | NA | 13 | TRBJ2-1 | NA
CASSVLLARGSSYF | TGTGCCAGCAGTGTGCTACTAGCTCGAGGGTCTTCTTACTTC | TRBV6-6 | NA | 14 | TRBJ2-4 | NA
CASSPPMPAGHSTDTQYF | TGTGCCAGCAGTCCACCGATGCCAGCGGGGCATAGCACAGATACGCAGTATTTT | TRBV28 | NA | 18 | TRBJ2-3 | TRBD2
CSVGWDTQYF | TGCAGCGTTGGGTGGGATACGCAGTATTTT | TRBV29-1 | few | 10 | TRBJ2-3 | NA
CASSYSDTQYF | TGTGCCAGCAGTTATTCAGATACGCAGTATTTT | TRBV6-6 | NA | 11 | TRBJ2-3 | NA
CASSEPLQETQYF | TGTGCCAGCAGTGAACCCCTACAAGAGACCCAGTACTTC | TRBV2 | NA | 13 | TRBJ2-5 | NA
CASSLAGGSTYEQYF | TGTGCCAGCAGTTTGGCTGGCGGGAGTACCTACGAGCAGTACTTC | TRBV27 | NA | 15 | TRBJ2-7 | TRBD2